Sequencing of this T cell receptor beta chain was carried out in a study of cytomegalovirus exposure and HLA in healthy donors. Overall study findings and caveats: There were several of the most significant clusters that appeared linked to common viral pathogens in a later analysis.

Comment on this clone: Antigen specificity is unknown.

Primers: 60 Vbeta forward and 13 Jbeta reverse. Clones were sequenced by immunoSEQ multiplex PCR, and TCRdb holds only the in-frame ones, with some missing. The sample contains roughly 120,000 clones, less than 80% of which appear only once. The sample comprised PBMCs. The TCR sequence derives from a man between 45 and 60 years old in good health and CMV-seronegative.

CDR3 amino acids: CSVDGRGRGGYTF. In DNA, the CDR3 is TGCAGCGTTGATGGCAGGGGGCGGGGTGGCTACACCTTC. The chain combines TRBV29-1 with TRBJ1-2, with 8 bases fitting TRBD1. This CDR3 spans 13 amino acids. Germline CDR1 reads SQVTM; CDR2 reads ANQGSEA. With 3 bases clipped from V and 7 bases from J, the junction kept 7 bases outside the gene matches.